What follows are 23 T cell receptor beta chains derived from one specimen sequenced in a study of control samples from healthy donors and cancer patients (TCRdb year 2020). Library preparation employed the immunoSEQ multiplex PCR assay. The table was pulled from immuneACCESS by TCRdb, which kept in-frame rearrangements only. Such tables lose some clones; where checked, under half of the loss comes from unresolved V genes, and the rest has no known cause. For this sample the table gives 100,000 to 150,000 clones, of which 85% to 95% were detected only once. The top ten hold just under 0.6% of the sample. Sample: PBMCs. The receptors shown here come from a man older than 75 with head and neck cancer.

CDR3 residues: CASSYSTTGANYGYTF. The CDR3 DNA reads TGTGCCAGCAGTTACTCGACGACAGGGGCGAACTATGGCTACACCTTC. This sequence joins TRBV6-5 and TRBJ1-2; 8 nucleotides match TRBD1. Looked up from germline, CDR1 is MNHEY and CDR2 is SVGAGI. With 0 bases clipped from V and 2 bases from J, the junction kept 5 bases outside the gene matches. This CDR3 has 16 amino acids.

This clone was counted a single time. The V gene is TRBV3-1 (or the pseudogene TRBV3-2), the J gene TRBJ2-2; TRBD1 is a possible D gene (6 bases). Trimming cost V 3 bases and J 5 bases, with 10 bases left between them. This CDR3 comprises 14 residues. Germline lookup yields CDR1 LGHDT and CDR2 YNNKEL (reference sequence). This CDR3 is CASSHSRGTGELFF. CDR3 DNA sequence: TGTGCCAGCAGCCACTCCAGGGGTACCGGGGAGCTGTTTTTT.

This chain joins TRBV5-1 and TRBJ2-7; 8 positions agree with TRBD2. The CDR3 sequence is 15 residues long. After removal of 4 bases from V and 4 bases from J, the junction contained 10 bases not matched to a gene. The germline CDR1 and CDR2 sequences are SGHRS and YFSETQ. The CDR3 nucleotides read TGCGCCAGCAGCCTACCGACTAGCGCCGCTTACGAGCAGTACTTC. Its translation: CASSLPTSAAYEQYF.

V is TRBV6-5 and J is TRBJ2-1; tentative D call: TRBD1 (6 bases). The CDR3 covers 14 residues. Trimming shortened V by 7 bases and J by 2 bases, and 12 bases separated the two germline ends. CDR1 is MNHEY and CDR2 is SVGAGI in the germline V gene. CDR3 bases: TGTGCCAGCACGAGGGGACAAACCTACAATGAGCAGTTCTTC. Translated, it gives CASTRGQTYNEQFF.

In this sample, this clone turned up once. The chain combines TRBV19 with TRBJ1-5; the match to TRBD1 covers 11 bases. Germline V gene data show CDR1 as LNHDA and CDR2 as SQIVND (reference sequence). Trimming took 2 bases from V and 9 from J; bases not matched to a gene: 3. The CDR3 extends over 14 amino acids. The CDR3 loop reads CASSILGQGVPQHF. CDR3 bases: TGTGCCAGTAGTATACTGGGACAGGGGGTGCCCCAGCATTTT.

The gene calls are TRBV19 and TRBJ2-7; 8 positions match TRBD1. Germline V lookup: CDR1 LNHDA, CDR2 SQIVND (reference sequence). The CDR3 totals 14 residues. The J segment lost 1 base and the V segment lost 5 bases, leaving 4 bases of the junction unmatched. This chain's CDR3 is CASSSWDRSYEQYF. The CDR3 DNA follows: TGTGCCAGTAGTTCTTGGGACAGGTCCTACGAGCAGTACTTC.

This clone came up a few times. The V call is TRBV6-4, the J call TRBJ2-1, with D perhaps TRBD1 (6 bases). The V gene's germline CDR1 is MRHNA and CDR2 SNTAGT. V gave up 2 bases and J gave up 10 bases, with 12 bases separating them. This CDR3 is built from 13 residues. The CDR3 region is CASSDPGHPEQFF. The CDR3 region has the DNA TGTGCCAGCAGTGACCCGGGACACCCCGAGCAGTTCTTC.

This rearrangement joins TRBV6-2 or TRBV6-3 to TRBJ1-5, with D maybe TRBD1 (5 bases). There are 15 residues in the CDR3. The ends were cut back, 5 bases at V and 6 bases at J, with 17 bases in the middle. Germline V gene lookup returns CDR1 MNHEY and CDR2 SVGEGT. In DNA, the CDR3 is TGTGCCAGCAGTCGATCCGGGGCCGGAGGTCAGCCCCAGCATTTT. It codes for CASSRSGAGGQPQHF.

The rearrangement uses TRBV6-2 or TRBV6-3 and TRBJ2-7; D is possibly TRBD1 or TRBD2 (5 bases each). Deletions cut 4 bases from V and 2 bases from J, with 18 bases between. The CDR3 length is 16 residues. In germline, CDR1 is MNHEY, CDR2 SVGEGT. The CDR3, as DNA: TGTGCCAGCAGTTCCCTCTGGGGGATCGTGACCTACGAGCAGTACTTC. Protein product: CASSSLWGIVTYEQYF.

The chain carries TRBV5-8 and TRBJ1-5; D unclear. Trimming left V 2 bases short and J 7 bases short, with 7 bases between. Germline lookup yields CDR1 SGHTS and CDR2 YDEGEE. The CDR3 runs 12 residues. The DNA for the CDR3 is TGTGCCAGCAGCTTTAAGTTCCAGCCCCAGCATTTT. Translation gives CASSFKFQPQHF.

This clone was seen a few times. The V and J genes are TRBV11-3 and TRBJ1-2; 9 bases line up with TRBD1. With 4 bases clipped from V and 8 bases from J, the junction kept 5 bases outside the gene matches. CDR1 SGHNT and CDR2 YENEEA come from the germline V gene. The CDR3 contains 13 residues. This CDR3 is CASSSTGGLGYTF. CDR3 nucleotide sequence: TGTGCCAGCAGCTCGACAGGGGGGCTGGGCTACACCTTC. Looking up the rest from reference TRBV11-3 and TRBJ1-2 gives the full variable domain: EAGVVQSPRYKIIEKKQPVAFWCNPISGHNTLYWYLQNLGQGPELLIRYENEEAVDDSQLPKDRFSAERLKGVDSTLKIQPAELGDSAVYLCASSSTGGLGYTFGSGTRLTVV.

The genes are TRBV6-2 or TRBV6-3 and TRBJ1-2; D is perhaps TRBD1 (6 bases). The CDR3 loop spans 15 amino acids. CDR1 and CDR2 from the germline V gene are MNHEY and SVGEGT. The V gene lost 3 bases and the J gene lost 2 bases, with 13 bases spanning the gap. The CDR3 region has the DNA TGTGCCAGCAGTTATCTACGGGGGCCCAACTATGGCTACACCTTC. It is translated as CASSYLRGPNYGYTF.

The rearrangement links TRBV6-6 to TRBJ1-5, with 10 bases aligning to TRBD1. In germline, CDR1 is MNHNY, CDR2 SVGAGI (reference sequence). The V gene end was trimmed by 2 bases and the J gene end by 2 bases; junction bases not matched to a gene: 3. The CDR3 is 16 residues long. CDR3 bases: TGTGCCAGCAGTTACCCGGACAGGGGGGGCAATCAGCCCCAGCATTTT. Its protein product is CASSYPDRGGNQPQHF.

The chain is built from TRBV30 and TRBJ2-7, with TRBD1 as a possible D gene (5 bases). Per germline, CDR1 GTSNPN and CDR2 SVGIG (reference sequence). Trimming removed 1 base at V and 4 bases at J, with 14 bases between. This CDR3 region has 14 residues. The CDR3 here is CAWSAGRDEYEQYF. Here the CDR3 DNA reads TGTGCCTGGAGTGCGGGCAGGGATGAGTACGAGCAGTACTTC.

The chain employs TRBV7-9 and TRBJ1-4; TRBD1 matches at 11 bases. Germline trimming cut 5 bases from V and 2 bases from J; bases unmatched to any gene: 7. Germline V gene data show CDR1 as SEHNR and CDR2 as FQNEAQ (reference sequence). The CDR3 contains 17 residues. The CDR3 DNA reads as TGTGCCAGCAGCCAAGGACAGGGGGCGCATACTAATGAAAAACTGTTTTTT. Protein: CASSQGQGAHTNEKLFF.

The genes are TRBV5-1 and TRBJ2-2; no clear D gene. V lost 2 bases and J lost 6, with 8 bases in between. This CDR3 has 13 residues. Germline assignment: CDR1 SGHRS and CDR2 YFSETQ. The CDR3 sequence is CASSFSFAGELFF. The CDR3 bases are TGCGCCAGCAGCTTCAGTTTCGCCGGGGAGCTGTTTTTT. Supplemented by reference TRBV5-1 and TRBJ2-2, the full variable domain reads KAGVTQTPRYLIKTRGQQVTLSCSPISGHRSVSWYQQTPGQGLQFLFEYFSETQRNKGNFPGRFSGRQFSNSRSEMNVSTLELGDSALYLCASSFSFAGELFFGEGSRLTVL.

The rearrangement uses TRBV7-2 and TRBJ2-7, with D perhaps being TRBD1 or TRBD2 (5 bases each). This CDR3 spans 13 amino acids. V lost 5 bases and J lost 5, with 13 bases in between. Looked up from germline, CDR1 is SGHTA and CDR2 is FQGNSA. CDR3 in DNA: TGTGCCAGCAGCCCGGGACCTAGCCACGAGCAGTACTTC. Translated, it gives CASSPGPSHEQYF.

This chain links TRBV11-2 with TRBJ2-2, with a weak D call TRBD2 (5 bases). The V and J ends lost 1 base and 6 bases respectively, with 12 bases between them. Germline CDR1 SGHAT, CDR2 FQNNGV. The CDR3 is made up of 15 amino acids. For the CDR3, the DNA is TGTGCCAGCAGCTTAGTACTAGGGAATGCCGGGGAGCTGTTTTTT. It specifies CASSLVLGNAGELFF.

The chain couples TRBV5-1 to TRBJ2-7; weak D call: TRBD1 (6 bases). The CDR3 has 16 amino acids. Trimming removed 0 bases from V and 4 bases from J, with 17 bases in between. CDR1 is SGHRS, CDR2 YFSETQ, per germline. CDR3 in amino acids: CASSLVSSRGGYEQYF. Here the CDR3 DNA reads TGCGCCAGCAGCTTGGTGTCGAGTCGAGGGGGTTACGAGCAGTACTTC.

The rearrangement joins TRBV18 to TRBJ2-3; no definite D call. The CDR3 extends over 12 amino acids. V was shortened by 2 bases and J by 5 bases, with 5 bases between the two germline ends. Germline V gene data show CDR1 as KGHSH and CDR2 as LQKENI. CDR3 DNA: TGTGCCAGCTCACCAATGGTAGATACGCAGTATTTT. Protein product: CASSPMVDTQYF.

The chain employs TRBV30 and TRBJ1-4, with D perhaps TRBD1 (5 bases). Trimming took 7 bases from V and 3 from J, leaving 12 bases between them. The CDR3 has 13 residues. Germline V gene lookup returns CDR1 GTSNPN and CDR2 SVGIG (reference sequence). CDR3 DNA sequence: TGTGCCTCTAAAGGGGCAGCTAATGAAAAACTGTTTTTT. Translating it yields CASKGAANEKLFF.

This clone was seen a single time. V gene TRBV4-1 combines with J gene TRBJ1-2; D is uncertain. CDR1 is MGHRA and CDR2 is YSYEKL in the germline V gene. This CDR3 is built from 14 residues. The V end was cut by 4 bases, the J end by 4 bases, with 13 bases between. This CDR3 reads CASSLTGSSYGYTF. The CDR3 region has the DNA TGCGCCAGCAGCCTGACCGGGAGCAGCTATGGCTACACCTTC.

This rearrangement joins TRBV7-8 to TRBJ1-1; maybe TRBD1 (5 bases). The CDR3 is made up of 15 amino acids. Germline assignment: CDR1 SGHVS and CDR2 FQNEAQ. Trimming stripped 2 bases from V and 0 bases from J, with 10 bases between. This CDR3 is CASSLPGIMNTEAFF. The CDR3, as DNA: TGTGCCAGCAGCTTACCAGGGATCATGAACACTGAAGCTTTCTTT.